Presented here are 28 T cell receptor beta chains from one specimen sequenced in a study of OX40 agonist ivuxolimab in advanced cancers. Some clones are missing from TCRdb's copy, which holds only in-frame ones; the method was immunoSEQ multiplex PCR. The sample holds about 22,000 clones; roughly 91% are singletons and the top ten take approximately 49%. The starting material was CD4+ or CD8+ T cells sorted from blood, obtained in a trial of the OX40 agonist ivuxolimab. The source of these receptors is an adult with an advanced solid tumor such as melanoma, head and neck, liver or kidney cancer.

This chain links TRBV4-1 with TRBJ2-1; a possible D gene is TRBD2 (7 bases). Germline CDR1 reads MGHRA; CDR2 reads YSYEKL. The CDR3 has 17 amino acids. V was clipped by 0 bases and J by 7 bases, with 19 bases between them. In DNA form, the CDR3 reads TGCGCCAGCAGCCAAGATGTAGGGGGGGCGATGAGTAATGAGCAGTTCTTC. Protein product: CASSQDVGGAMSNEQFF.

The chain joins TRBV13 to TRBJ2-2; D might be TRBD1 (5 bases). CDR1 and CDR2 (germline): PRHDT, FYEKMQ (reference sequence). The CDR3 covers 13 residues. Trimming removed 5 bases from V and 6 bases from J, with 10 bases in between. CDR3: CASSLRDPGELFF. The CDR3 DNA follows: TGTGCCAGCAGCCTCAGGGATCCCGGGGAGCTGTTTTTT.

The CDR3 coding sequence is TGTGCCAGCAGTTTTCAGATTTACGCTGAAGCTTTCTTT. Translating it yields CASSFQIYAEAFF. The gene calls are TRBV28 and TRBJ1-1; no definite D call. Trimming took off 3 bases at V and 6 bases at J, with 11 bases between the two ends. Germline V gene lookup returns CDR1 MDHEN and CDR2 SYDVKM. The CDR3 covers 13 residues.

The J gene is TRBJ2-1, the V gene TRBV6-5, with 7 nucleotides matching TRBD2. The CDR3 runs 15 residues. J gave up 7 bases and V 6 bases, and 12 bases lay outside the gene matches. From germline, CDR1 is MNHEY and CDR2 SVGAGI. Written as DNA, the CDR3 is TGTGCCAGCAGCCCTGGGACTACAAATTCAAATGAGCAGTTCTTC. Residues: CASSPGTTNSNEQFF.

The V call is TRBV28, the J call TRBJ2-1; the D is unclear. The V and J ends lost 6 bases and 2 bases respectively, with 11 bases between them. Germline V CDR1 and CDR2: MDHEN, SYDVKM. CDR3 length: 14 amino acids. The CDR3: CASSRAGTYNEQFF. For the CDR3, the DNA is TGTGCCAGCAGCCGCGCCGGAACCTACAATGAGCAGTTCTTC.

The chain combines TRBV6-5 with TRBJ2-7; no clear D gene. Trimming removed 2 bases from V and 1 base from J, with 12 bases in between. This CDR3 region has 15 residues. Germline V CDR1 and CDR2: MNHEY, SVGAGI. The CDR3 is CASSYGTELSYEQYF. The CDR3 region has the DNA TGTGCCAGCAGTTACGGTACTGAGCTTTCCTACGAGCAGTACTTC.

The gene calls are TRBV11-3 and TRBJ2-2, with no clear D. Germline-derived CDR1 and CDR2 are SGHNT and YENEEA. CDR3 length equals 12 residues. V was pared by 5 bases and J by 6 bases, with 7 bases between. Here the CDR3 DNA reads TGTGCCAGCAGCCCTTTTGCCGGGGAGCTGTTTTTT. Encoded protein: CASSPFAGELFF.

This chain uses TRBV30 with TRBJ2-7; TRBD2 matches 7 bases. The J segment lost 4 bases and the V segment lost 0 bases, leaving 6 bases of the junction unmatched. There are 14 residues in the CDR3. Germline assignment: CDR1 GTSNPN and CDR2 SVGIG (reference sequence). The DNA for the CDR3 is TGTGCCTGGAGTGTACCCGGGAGGCATTACGAGCAGTACTTC. It translates to CAWSVPGRHYEQYF.

V usage is TRBV7-9 and J usage is TRBJ2-7; no definite D call. The CDR3 is made up of 14 amino acids. From germline, CDR1 is SEHNR and CDR2 FQNEAQ (reference sequence). V lost 1 base to trimming and J lost 2 bases, with 9 bases between them. CDR3 DNA sequence: TGTGCCAGCAGCTTAGGTCCTCGGACCTACGAGCAGTACTTC. Protein product: CASSLGPRTYEQYF.

This clone was detected only a few times. The chain joins TRBV2 to TRBJ2-7; weak D call: TRBD1 (6 bases). CDR1 and CDR2 (germline): SNHLY, FYNNEI. This CDR3 region has 13 residues. Trimming shortened V by 6 bases and J by 3 bases, and 12 bases separated the two germline ends. CDR3 bases: TGTGCCAGCAGCAGAAGGGGGAGCTACGAGCAGTACTTC. It translates to CASSRRGSYEQYF.

This clone was counted a single time. The CDR3 coding sequence is TGTGCCAGCAGTTTCTTAGCGGAGCAAGAGACCCAGTACTTC. Its protein product is CASSFLAEQETQYF. This chain connects TRBV28 to TRBJ2-5, with a possible D match to TRBD2 (6 bases). Germline loops: CDR1 MDHEN, CDR2 SYDVKM. CDR3 length equals 14 residues. V lost 3 bases and J 2 bases, leaving 10 bases between the germline ends.

V gene TRBV19 combines with J gene TRBJ2-3; no firm D call. The germline gives CDR1 LNHDA, CDR2 SQIVND (reference sequence). This CDR3 has 13 residues. The V and J ends lost 5 bases and 6 bases respectively, with 12 bases between them. For the CDR3, the DNA is TGTGCCAGTAGTCGTCTAGGTGATGATACGCAGTATTTT. It encodes CASSRLGDDTQYF. Full variable domain (missing parts from reference TRBV19 and TRBJ2-3): DGGITQSPKYLFRKEGQNVTLSCEQNLNHDAMYWYRQDPGQGLRLIYYSQIVNDFQKGDIAEGYSVSREKKESFPLTVTSAQKNPTAFYLCASSRLGDDTQYFGPGTRLTVL.

This clone has only a few counts. This chain joins TRBV2 and TRBJ1-4, with a possible D match to TRBD1 (6 bases). V shed 5 bases and J shed 5 bases, with 15 bases lying between them. There are 15 residues in the CDR3. Looked up from germline, CDR1 is SNHLY and CDR2 is FYNNEI. CDR3 sequence: CASSPTGTRNEKLFF. The CDR3 DNA is TGTGCCAGCAGTCCCACCGGGACAAGGAATGAAAAACTGTTTTTT.

The chain has TRBV10-3 and TRBJ2-7; 12 bases fit TRBD2. After removal of 6 bases from V and 6 bases from J, the junction contained 12 bases not matched to a gene. The CDR3 extends over 16 amino acids. Per the germline V gene, CDR1 is ENHRY and CDR2 is SYGVKD. The CDR3, as DNA: TGTGCCATCAGCTACACTAGCGGGGGGCCTCAGGGCGAGCAGTACTTC. Its protein is CAISYTSGGPQGEQYF.

The chain combines TRBV5-1 with TRBJ2-7; tentatively, D is TRBD1 (6 bases). Deletions cut 1 base from V and 2 bases from J, with 10 bases between. Germline V gives CDR1 SGHRS, CDR2 YFSETQ. The length of the CDR3 is 14 residues. The CDR3 loop reads CASSLTGPTYEQYF. The CDR3 DNA reads TGCGCCAGCAGCTTGACAGGGCCAACCTACGAGCAGTACTTC.

This clone was seen a single time. CDR3 bases: TGTGCCAGCAGCTTAGGCATCCTCTATGGCTACACCTTC. This encodes CASSLGILYGYTF. The rearrangement links TRBV7-2 to TRBJ1-2; unclear D gene. V lost 1 base, J lost 4 bases, and 7 bases lay in between. This CDR3 is 13 amino acids long. Germline CDR1 and CDR2: SGHTA and FQGNSA.

The chain has TRBV4-1 and TRBJ2-1; 10 bases are shared with TRBD2. The V gene end was trimmed by 4 bases and the J gene end by 7 bases; junction bases not matched to a gene: 7. Germline values: CDR1 MGHRA, CDR2 YSYEKL. The CDR3 extends over 15 amino acids. As DNA, the CDR3 is TGCGCCAGCAGCCGAAGGACTAGCGGCTTGAATGAGCAGTTCTTC. Protein: CASSRRTSGLNEQFF.

The gene calls are TRBV5-1 and TRBJ2-4; TRBD1 matches at 7 bases. The CDR3 has 15 amino acids. With V trimmed by 4 bases and J by 4 bases, 8 bases remained unmatched. The germline CDR1 and CDR2 sequences are SGHRS and YFSETQ. In DNA, the CDR3 is TGCGCCAGCAGCCCAAGGGACAGTTTGAAAAACATTCAGTACTTC. Translated, it gives CASSPRDSLKNIQYF.

This chain uses TRBV4-1 with TRBJ2-7; a possible D gene is TRBD2 (5 bases). Germline-derived CDR1 and CDR2 are MGHRA and YSYEKL. V gave up 1 base and J gave up 0 bases, with 13 bases separating them. This CDR3 contains 16 residues. CDR3 nucleotide sequence: TGCGCCAGCAGCCAAGTCTTGAGGAGGAGCTCCTACGAGCAGTACTTC. Translating it yields CASSQVLRRSSYEQYF.

The chain joins TRBV5-1 to TRBJ1-2, with 11 nucleotides matching TRBD1. Unmatched junction bases numbered 4, after V lost 4 bases and J lost 2 bases. CDR3 length: 15 residues. Germline CDR1 and CDR2: SGHRS and YFSETQ. CDR3 in amino acids: CASSGGQGANYGYTF. The CDR3 coding sequence is TGCGCCAGCAGCGGAGGACAGGGGGCGAACTATGGCTACACCTTC.

The chain is built from TRBV21-1 and TRBJ1-1. TRBV21-1 is given as a pseudogene. This CDR3 is 20 amino acids long. CDR3 DNA: TGTGCCACCCCTCCCCCTAAGAAAGGGTTCAAGATCAGTGTCCGAACTGAAGCTTTCTTT. Residues: CATPPPKKGFKISVRTEAFF.

The chain is built from TRBV5-4 and TRBJ2-2; D possibly corresponds to TRBD1 (6 bases). Per the germline V gene, CDR1 is SGHNT and CDR2 is YYREEE (reference sequence). This CDR3 comprises 16 residues. Trimming shortened V by 0 bases and J by 1 base, and 10 bases separated the two germline ends. The CDR3 nucleotides read TGTGCCAGCAGCTTGGCCCCCAGGGGGAACACCGGGGAGCTGTTTTTT. Protein sequence: CASSLAPRGNTGELFF. Based on the CDR3 plus reference TRBV5-4 and TRBJ2-2, the full variable domain is ETGVTQSPTHLIKTRGQQVTLRCSSQSGHNTVSWYQQALGQGPQFIFQYYREEENGRGNFPPRFSGLQFPNYSSELNVNALELDDSALYLCASSLAPRGNTGELFFGEGSRLTVL.

The sample holds a few counts of this clone. At one boundary the junction diverges from the germline segment, which might be a read error. This rearrangement joins TRBV7-7 to TRBJ2-2; unclear D gene. The V gene's germline CDR1 is SSHAT and CDR2 FNYEAQ (reference sequence). The CDR3 covers 13 residues. This chain's CDR3 is CASSLDLAGELFF. CDR3 DNA: TGTGCTAGCAGCTTAGATTTGGCCGGGGAGCTGTTTTTT.

The genes are TRBV6-5 and TRBJ2-1; 13 bases are shared with TRBD2. V trimming: 4 bases; J trimming: 7 bases; junction bases outside the gene matches: 7. Looked up from germline, CDR1 is MNHEY and CDR2 is SVGAGI. The CDR3 extends over 16 amino acids. CDR3 residues: CASSFRLAGGRNEQFF. The CDR3 nucleotides are TGTGCCAGCAGTTTCAGACTAGCGGGAGGCCGGAATGAGCAGTTCTTC.

The chain joins TRBV6-5 to TRBJ1-2; D perhaps matches TRBD1 (5 bases). V lost 4 bases and J lost 8, with 8 bases in between. Per germline, CDR1 MNHEY and CDR2 SVGAGI. The CDR3 covers 11 residues. The CDR3 sequence: CASSSRQGYTF. CDR3 DNA: TGTGCCAGCAGTTCCCGACAGGGCTACACCTTC.

The chain combines TRBV2 with TRBJ2-5; TRBD2 matches at 8 bases. In germline, CDR1 is SNHLY, CDR2 FYNNEI. J lost 11 bases, V lost 6 bases, and 8 bases had no gene match. The CDR3 covers 12 residues. The CDR3 sequence is CASSGRASEQYF. DNA of the CDR3: TGTGCCAGCAGCGGGAGGGCCTCGGAGCAGTACTTC.

V usage is TRBV4-1 and J usage is TRBJ2-2; possibly TRBD1 or TRBD2 for D (5 bases each). The CDR3 has 15 residues. V lost 1 base and J 6 bases, leaving 12 bases between the germline ends. From germline, CDR1 is MGHRA and CDR2 YSYEKL. The CDR3 region is CASSQAPGTPGELFF. DNA of the CDR3: TGCGCCAGCAGCCAAGCCCCAGGGACCCCCGGGGAGCTGTTTTTT.

The J gene is TRBJ2-7, the V gene TRBV5-1; 11 nucleotides line up with TRBD1. Germline V gene sequence: CDR1 SGHRS, CDR2 YFSETQ. The length of the CDR3 is 16 residues. J lost 2 bases, V lost 3 bases, and 7 bases had no gene match. In DNA form, the CDR3 reads TGCGCCAGCAGCTCGCGTCCGGGACAGGGGGCCTACGAGCAGTACTTC. It codes for CASSSRPGQGAYEQYF.